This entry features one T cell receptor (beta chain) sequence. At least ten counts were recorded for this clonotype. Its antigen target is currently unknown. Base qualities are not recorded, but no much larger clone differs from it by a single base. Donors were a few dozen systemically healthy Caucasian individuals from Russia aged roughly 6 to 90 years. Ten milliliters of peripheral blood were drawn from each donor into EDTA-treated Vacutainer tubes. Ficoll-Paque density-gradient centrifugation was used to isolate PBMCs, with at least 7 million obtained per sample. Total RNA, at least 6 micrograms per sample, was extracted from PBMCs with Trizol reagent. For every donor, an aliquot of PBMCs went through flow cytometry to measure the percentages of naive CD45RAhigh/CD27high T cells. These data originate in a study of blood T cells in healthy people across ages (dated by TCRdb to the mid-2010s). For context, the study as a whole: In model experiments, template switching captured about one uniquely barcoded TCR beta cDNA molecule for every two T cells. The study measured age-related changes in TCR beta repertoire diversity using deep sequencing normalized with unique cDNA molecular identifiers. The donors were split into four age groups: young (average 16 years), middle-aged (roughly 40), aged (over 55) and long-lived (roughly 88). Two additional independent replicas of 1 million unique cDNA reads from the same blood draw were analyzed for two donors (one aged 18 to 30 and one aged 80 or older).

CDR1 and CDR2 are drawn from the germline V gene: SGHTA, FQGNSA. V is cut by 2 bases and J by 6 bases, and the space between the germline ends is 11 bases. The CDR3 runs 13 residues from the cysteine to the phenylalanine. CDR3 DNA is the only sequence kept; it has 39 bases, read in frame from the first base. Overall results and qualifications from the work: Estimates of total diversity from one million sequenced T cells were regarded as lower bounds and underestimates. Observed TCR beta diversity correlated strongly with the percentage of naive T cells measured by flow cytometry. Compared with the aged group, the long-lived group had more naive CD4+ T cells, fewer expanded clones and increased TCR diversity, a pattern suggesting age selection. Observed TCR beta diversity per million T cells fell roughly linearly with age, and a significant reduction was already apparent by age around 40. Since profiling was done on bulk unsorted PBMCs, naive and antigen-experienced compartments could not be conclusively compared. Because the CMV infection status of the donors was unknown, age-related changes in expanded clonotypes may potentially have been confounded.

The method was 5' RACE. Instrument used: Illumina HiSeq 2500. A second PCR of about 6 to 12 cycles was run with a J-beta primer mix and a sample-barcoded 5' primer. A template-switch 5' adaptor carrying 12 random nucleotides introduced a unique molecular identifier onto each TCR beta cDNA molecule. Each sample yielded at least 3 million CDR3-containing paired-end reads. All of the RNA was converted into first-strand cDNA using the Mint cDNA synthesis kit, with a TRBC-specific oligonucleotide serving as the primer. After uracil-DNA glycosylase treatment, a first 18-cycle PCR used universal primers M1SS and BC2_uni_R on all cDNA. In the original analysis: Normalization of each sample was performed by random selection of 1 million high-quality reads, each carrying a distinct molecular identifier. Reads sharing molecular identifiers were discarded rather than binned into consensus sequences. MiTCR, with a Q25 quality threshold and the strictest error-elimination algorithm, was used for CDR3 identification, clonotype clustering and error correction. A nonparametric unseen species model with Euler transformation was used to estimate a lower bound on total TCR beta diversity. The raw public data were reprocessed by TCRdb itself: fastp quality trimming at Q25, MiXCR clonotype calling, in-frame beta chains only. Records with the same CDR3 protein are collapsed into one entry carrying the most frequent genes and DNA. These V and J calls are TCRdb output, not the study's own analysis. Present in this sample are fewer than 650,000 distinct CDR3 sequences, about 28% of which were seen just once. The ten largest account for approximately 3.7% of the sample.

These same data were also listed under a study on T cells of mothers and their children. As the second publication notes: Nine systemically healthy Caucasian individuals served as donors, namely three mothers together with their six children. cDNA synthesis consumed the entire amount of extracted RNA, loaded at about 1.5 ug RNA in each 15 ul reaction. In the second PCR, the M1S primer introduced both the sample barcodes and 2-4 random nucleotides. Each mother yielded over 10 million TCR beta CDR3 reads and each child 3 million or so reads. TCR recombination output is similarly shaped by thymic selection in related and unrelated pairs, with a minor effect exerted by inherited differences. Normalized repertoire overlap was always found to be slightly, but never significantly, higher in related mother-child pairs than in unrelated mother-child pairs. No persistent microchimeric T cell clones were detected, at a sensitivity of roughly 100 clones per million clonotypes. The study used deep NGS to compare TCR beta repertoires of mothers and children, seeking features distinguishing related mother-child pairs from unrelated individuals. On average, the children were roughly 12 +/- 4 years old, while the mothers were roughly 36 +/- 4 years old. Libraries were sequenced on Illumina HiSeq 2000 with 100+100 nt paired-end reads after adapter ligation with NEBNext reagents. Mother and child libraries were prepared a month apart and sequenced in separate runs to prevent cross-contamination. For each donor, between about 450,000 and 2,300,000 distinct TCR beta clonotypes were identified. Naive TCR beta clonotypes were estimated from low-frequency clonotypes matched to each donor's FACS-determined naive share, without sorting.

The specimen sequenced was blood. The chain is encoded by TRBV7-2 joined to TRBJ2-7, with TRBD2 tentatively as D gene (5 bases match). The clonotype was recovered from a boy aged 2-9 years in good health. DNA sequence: TGTGCCAGCAGCTTAAACAGAGGGCTCGAGCAGTACTTC. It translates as CASSLNRGLEQYF.